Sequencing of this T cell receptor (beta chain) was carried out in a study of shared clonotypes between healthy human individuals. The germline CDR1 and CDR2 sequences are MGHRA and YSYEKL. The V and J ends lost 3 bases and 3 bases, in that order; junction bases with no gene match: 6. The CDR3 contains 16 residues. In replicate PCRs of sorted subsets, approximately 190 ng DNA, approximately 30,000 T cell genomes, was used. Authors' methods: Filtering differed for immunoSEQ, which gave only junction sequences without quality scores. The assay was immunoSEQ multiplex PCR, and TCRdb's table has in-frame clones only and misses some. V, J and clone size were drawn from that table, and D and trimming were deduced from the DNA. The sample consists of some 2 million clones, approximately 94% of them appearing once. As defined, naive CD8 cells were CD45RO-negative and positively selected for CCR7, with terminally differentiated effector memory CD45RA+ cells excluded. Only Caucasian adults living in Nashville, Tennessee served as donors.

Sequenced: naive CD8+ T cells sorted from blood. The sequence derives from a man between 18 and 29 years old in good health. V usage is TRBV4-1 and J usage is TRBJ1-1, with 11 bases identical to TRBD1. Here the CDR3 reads CASSHRDRGRDTEAFF. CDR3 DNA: TGCGCCAGCAGCCACCGGGACAGGGGGAGGGACACTGAAGCTTTCTTT.